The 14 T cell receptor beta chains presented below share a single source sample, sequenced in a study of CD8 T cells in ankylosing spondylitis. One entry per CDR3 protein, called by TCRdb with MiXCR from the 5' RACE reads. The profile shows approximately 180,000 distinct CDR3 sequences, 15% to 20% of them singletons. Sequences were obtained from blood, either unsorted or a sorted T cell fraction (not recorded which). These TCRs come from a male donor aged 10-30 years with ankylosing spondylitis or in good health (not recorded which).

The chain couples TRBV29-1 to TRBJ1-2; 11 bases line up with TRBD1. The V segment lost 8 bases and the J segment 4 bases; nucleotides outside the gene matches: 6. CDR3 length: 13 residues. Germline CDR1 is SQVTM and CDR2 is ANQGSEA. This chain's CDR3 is CSTGDRGGYGYTF. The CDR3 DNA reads TGCAGCACCGGGGACAGGGGGGGCTATGGCTACACCTTC.

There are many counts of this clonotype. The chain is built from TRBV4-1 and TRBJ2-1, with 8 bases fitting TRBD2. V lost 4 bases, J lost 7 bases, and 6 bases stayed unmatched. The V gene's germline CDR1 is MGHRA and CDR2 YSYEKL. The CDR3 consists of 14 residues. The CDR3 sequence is CASSRAGVNNEQFF. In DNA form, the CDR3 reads TGCGCCAGCAGCCGAGCGGGAGTTAATAATGAGCAGTTCTTC.

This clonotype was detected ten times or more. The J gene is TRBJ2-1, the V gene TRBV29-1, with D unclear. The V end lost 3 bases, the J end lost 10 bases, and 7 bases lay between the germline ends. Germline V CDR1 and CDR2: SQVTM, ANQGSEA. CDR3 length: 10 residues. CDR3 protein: CSVEGEEQFF. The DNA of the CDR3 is TGCAGCGTTGAGGGTGAGGAGCAGTTCTTC.

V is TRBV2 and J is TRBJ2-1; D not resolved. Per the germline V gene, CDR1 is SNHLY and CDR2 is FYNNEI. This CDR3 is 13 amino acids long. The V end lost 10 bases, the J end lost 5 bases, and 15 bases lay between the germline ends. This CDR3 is CATQGPGNNEQFF. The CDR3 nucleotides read TGTGCCACCCAAGGGCCAGGAAACAATGAGCAGTTCTTC.

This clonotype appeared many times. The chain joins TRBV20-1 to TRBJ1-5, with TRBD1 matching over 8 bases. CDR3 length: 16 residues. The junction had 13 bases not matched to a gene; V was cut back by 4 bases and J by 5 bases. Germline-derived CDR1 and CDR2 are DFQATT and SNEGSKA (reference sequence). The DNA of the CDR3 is TGCAGTGCTAAAGACAGGGGAGGTCTATTACATCAGCCCCAGCATTTT. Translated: CSAKDRGGLLHQPQHF.

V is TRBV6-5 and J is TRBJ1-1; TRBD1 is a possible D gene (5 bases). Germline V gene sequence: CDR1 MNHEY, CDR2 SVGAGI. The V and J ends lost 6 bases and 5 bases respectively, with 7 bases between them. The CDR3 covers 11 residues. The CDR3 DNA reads TGTGCCAGCAGCGGGGGAACTGAAGCTTTCTTT. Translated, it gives CASSGGTEAFF.

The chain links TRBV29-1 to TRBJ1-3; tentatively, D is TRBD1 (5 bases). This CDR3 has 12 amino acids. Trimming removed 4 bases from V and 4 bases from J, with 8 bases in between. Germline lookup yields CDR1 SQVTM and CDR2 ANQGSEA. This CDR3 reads CSVVGAGNTIYF. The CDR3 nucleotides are TGCAGCGTTGTAGGGGCGGGAAACACCATATATTTT. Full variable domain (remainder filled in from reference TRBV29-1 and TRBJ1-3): SAVISQKPSRDICQRGTSLTIQCQVDSQVTMMFWYRQQPGQSLTLIATANQGSEATYESGFVIDKFPISRPNLTFSTLTVSNMSPEDSSIYLCSVVGAGNTIYFGEGSWLTVV.

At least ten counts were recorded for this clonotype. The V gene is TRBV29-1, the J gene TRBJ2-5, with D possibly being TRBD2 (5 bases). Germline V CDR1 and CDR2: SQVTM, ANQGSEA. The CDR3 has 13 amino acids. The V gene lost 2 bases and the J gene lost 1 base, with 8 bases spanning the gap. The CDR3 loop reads CSVETAGQETQYF. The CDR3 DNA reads TGCAGCGTTGAAACGGCGGGCCAAGAGACCCAGTACTTC.

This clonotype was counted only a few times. CDR3 protein: CASSPPGLAGGYEQFF. The CDR3 coding sequence is TGTGCCAGCTCACCACCCGGACTAGCGGGAGGGTATGAGCAGTTCTTC. V and J are TRBV18 and TRBJ2-1; the match to TRBD2 covers 15 bases. Germline-derived CDR1 and CDR2 are KGHSH and LQKENI. The V gene end was trimmed by 0 bases and the J gene end by 8 bases; junction bases not matched to a gene: 2. The CDR3 is made up of 16 amino acids.

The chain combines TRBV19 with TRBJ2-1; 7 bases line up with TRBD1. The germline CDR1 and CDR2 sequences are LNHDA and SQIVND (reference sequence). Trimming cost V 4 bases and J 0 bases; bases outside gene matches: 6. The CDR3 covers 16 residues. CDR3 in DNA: TGTGCCAGTAGTAATCAGGGGGACAGCTCCTACAATGAGCAGTTCTTC. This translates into CASSNQGDSSYNEQFF.

CDR3 loop: CASSPTWNEQFF. CDR3 nucleotides: TGTGCCAGCAGCCCTACTTGGAATGAGCAGTTCTTC. The V gene is TRBV14, the J gene TRBJ2-1, with D hard to call. Per germline, CDR1 SGHDN and CDR2 FVKESK. Deletions cut 4 bases from V and 7 bases from J, with 8 bases between. The CDR3 is 12 residues long. Drawing the rest from reference TRBV14 and TRBJ2-1, the complete variable domain is EAGVTQFPSHSVIEKGQTVTLRCDPISGHDNLYWYRRVMGKEIKFLLHFVKESKQDESGMPNNRFLAERTGGTYSTLKVQPAELEDSGVYFCASSPTWNEQFFGPGTRLTVL.

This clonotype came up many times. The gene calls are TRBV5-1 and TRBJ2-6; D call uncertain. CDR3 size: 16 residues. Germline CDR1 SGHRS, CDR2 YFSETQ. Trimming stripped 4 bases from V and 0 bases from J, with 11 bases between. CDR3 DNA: TGCGCCAGCAGCCTCCGGACCTACTCTGGGGCCAACGTCCTGACTTTC. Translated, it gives CASSLRTYSGANVLTF. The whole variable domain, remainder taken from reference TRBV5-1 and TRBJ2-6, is KAGVTQTPRYLIKTRGQQVTLSCSPISGHRSVSWYQQTPGQGLQFLFEYFSETQRNKGNFPGRFSGRQFSNSRSEMNVSTLELGDSALYLCASSLRTYSGANVLTFGAGSRLTVL.

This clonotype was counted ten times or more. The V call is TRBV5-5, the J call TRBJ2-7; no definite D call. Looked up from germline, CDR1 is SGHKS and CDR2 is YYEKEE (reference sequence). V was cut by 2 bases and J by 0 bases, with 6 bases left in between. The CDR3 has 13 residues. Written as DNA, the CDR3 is TGTGCCAGCAGCTTTGGGGACTCCTACGAGCAGTACGTC. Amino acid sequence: CASSFGDSYEQYV.

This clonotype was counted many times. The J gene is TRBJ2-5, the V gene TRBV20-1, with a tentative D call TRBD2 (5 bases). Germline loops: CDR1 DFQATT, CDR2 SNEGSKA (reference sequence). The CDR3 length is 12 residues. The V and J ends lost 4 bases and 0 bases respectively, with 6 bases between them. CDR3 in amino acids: CSATGNQETQYF. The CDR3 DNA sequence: TGCAGTGCTACCGGGAACCAAGAGACCCAGTACTTC.